This TCR beta chain came from a study of blood T cell repertoires in COVID-19. Study-level information: PBMCs, B-cell-depleted T cells, or T cells provided the cDNA or gDNA that made up the material.

CDR3 size: 14 residues. Between the trimmed V and J ends, which lost 0 bases and 6 bases, there was a span of 11 bases. From germline, CDR1 is SGDLS and CDR2 YYNGEE. Clones were read by immunoSEQ multiplex PCR, and TCRdb kept only the in-frame ones, dropping some. Among 200,000 to 250,000 clones, 86% were seen once, and the ten largest hold around a tenth. This TCR derives from a man aged 50 or older with COVID-19, enrolled during active disease. The rearrangement uses TRBV9 and TRBJ2-3, with D possibly TRBD1 on 5 matching bases. The sample comprised peripheral blood. Written as DNA, the CDR3 is TGTGCCAGCAGCGTAGGTGGGGCTAGTGATACGCAGTATTTT. Translating gives CASSVGGASDTQYF.